Presented here are 3 T cell receptor beta chains from one specimen sequenced in a study of blood T cell repertoires in COVID-19. Clones were sequenced by immunoSEQ multiplex PCR, and TCRdb holds only the in-frame ones, with some missing. The table shows about 16,000 clones, with around 88% occurring only once. Specimen: peripheral blood. The origin of the receptors is a human donor in a cohort sampled during active COVID-19.

The rearrangement joins TRBV18 to TRBJ2-7, with 8 bases aligning to TRBD1. Germline loops: CDR1 KGHSH, CDR2 LQKENI. The V gene end was trimmed by 4 bases and the J gene end by 3 bases; junction bases not matched to a gene: 2. The CDR3 spans 13 residues. This chain's CDR3 is CASSQQGGYEQYF. CDR3 sequence (DNA): TGTGCCAGCTCACAACAGGGGGGCTACGAGCAGTACTTC.

The chain is built from TRBV18 and TRBJ2-3; D is uncertain. Germline CDR1 and CDR2: KGHSH and LQKENI. The CDR3 runs to 15 residues. The V end was cut by 3 bases, the J end by 8 bases, with 18 bases between. DNA for the CDR3: TGTGCCAGCTCACCGGAGAATAATAGGCGTGGTACGCAGTATTTT. Translation: CASSPENNRRGTQYF. The entire variable domain, with the rest obtained from reference TRBV18 and TRBJ2-3, is as follows: NAGVMQNPRHLVRRRGQEARLRCSPMKGHSHVYWYRQLPEEGLKFMVYLQKENIIDESGMPKERFSAEFPKEGPSILRIQQVVRGDSAAYFCASSPENNRRGTQYFGPGTRLTVL.

V gene TRBV12-5 combines with J gene TRBJ2-7; perhaps TRBD1 as D (6 bases). This CDR3 has 15 amino acids. Trimming shortened V by 5 bases and J by 5 bases, and 19 bases separated the two germline ends. CDR1 LGHNT and CDR2 FRNRAP come from the germline V gene. This CDR3 is CASGNSGGSGNEQYF. The CDR3 DNA is TGTGCTAGTGGTAATAGTGGGGGCTCCGGGAACGAGCAGTACTTC.